Included here is one T cell receptor beta chain sequence, with context. Authors' data handling: Reference gene primer amplification in the assay estimated nucleated cell counts. The table came from immunoSEQ multiplex PCR; TCRdb's copy has only in-frame clones and leaves some out. The V and J calls and the clone size are those of that table, but D and trimming were determined from the DNA. The profile shows a few hundred thousand clones, roughly 84% of them singletons. This specimen comes from a study of blood T cell repertoires in COVID-19. Across the whole study: The origin of the acute and convalescent COVID-19 samples was the United States, Italy and Spain.

V gave up 2 bases and J gave up 9 bases, with 11 bases separating them. In germline, CDR1 is MRHNA, CDR2 SNTAGT. There are 13 residues in the CDR3. The sequencing input was PBMCs or T cells enriched from blood (not recorded which). The rearrangement links TRBV6-4 to TRBJ2-1; tentative D call: TRBD1 (5 bases). The sequence was collected from a man between 45 and 60 years old who had recovered from COVID-19. The CDR3 loop reads CASSDVGRGEQFF. Here the CDR3 DNA reads TGTGCCAGCAGTGACGTGGGGCGCGGTGAGCAGTTCTTC.